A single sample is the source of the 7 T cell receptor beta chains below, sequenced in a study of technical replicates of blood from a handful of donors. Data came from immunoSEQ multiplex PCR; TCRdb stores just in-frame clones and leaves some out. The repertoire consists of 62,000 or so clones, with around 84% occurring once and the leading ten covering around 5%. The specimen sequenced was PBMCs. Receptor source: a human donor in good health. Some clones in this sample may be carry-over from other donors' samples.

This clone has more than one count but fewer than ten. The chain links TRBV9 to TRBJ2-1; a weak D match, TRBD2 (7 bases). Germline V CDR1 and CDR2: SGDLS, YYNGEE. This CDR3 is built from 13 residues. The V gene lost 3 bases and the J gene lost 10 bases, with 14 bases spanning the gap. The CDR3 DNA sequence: TGTGCCAGCAGCGCGTGGGGGGGGCGAGAGCAGTTCTTC. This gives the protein CASSAWGGREQFF. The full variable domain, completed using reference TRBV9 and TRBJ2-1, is DSGVTQTPKHLITATGQRVTLRCSPRSGDLSVYWYQQSLDQGLQFLIQYYNGEERAKGNILERFSAQQFPDLHSELNLSSLELGDSALYFCASSAWGGREQFFGPGTRLTVL.

The CDR3 protein is CASSITGGGGSYTF. The DNA of the CDR3 is TGTGCCAGCAGCATAACAGGGGGCGGTGGAAGCTACACCTTC. The rearrangement joins TRBV11-2 to TRBJ1-2; 9 bases align to TRBD1. CDR3 length: 14 amino acids. V lost 5 bases and J lost 9; bases outside the gene matches: 10. Looked up from germline, CDR1 is SGHAT and CDR2 is FQNNGV.

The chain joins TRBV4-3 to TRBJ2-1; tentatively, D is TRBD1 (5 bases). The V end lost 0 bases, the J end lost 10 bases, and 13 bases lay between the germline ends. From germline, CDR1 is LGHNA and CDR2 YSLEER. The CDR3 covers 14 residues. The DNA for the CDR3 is TGCGCCAGCAGCCAAGATCGGTGGCAGGGAGAGCAGTTCTTC. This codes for CASSQDRWQGEQFF.

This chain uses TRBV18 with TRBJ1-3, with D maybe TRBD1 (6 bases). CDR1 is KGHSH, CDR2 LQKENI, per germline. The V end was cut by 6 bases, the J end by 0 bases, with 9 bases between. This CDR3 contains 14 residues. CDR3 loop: CASSQGSSGNTIYF. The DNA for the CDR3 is TGTGCCAGCTCCCAGGGGTCCTCTGGAAACACCATATATTTT.

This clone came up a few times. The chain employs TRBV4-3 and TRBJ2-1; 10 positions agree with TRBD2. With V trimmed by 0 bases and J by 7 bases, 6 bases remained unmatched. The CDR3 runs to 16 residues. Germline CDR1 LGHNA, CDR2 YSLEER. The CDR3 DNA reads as TGCGCCAGCAGCCAAGAGGCTAGCGGGAGTTTGAATGAGCAGTTCTTC. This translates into CASSQEASGSLNEQFF.

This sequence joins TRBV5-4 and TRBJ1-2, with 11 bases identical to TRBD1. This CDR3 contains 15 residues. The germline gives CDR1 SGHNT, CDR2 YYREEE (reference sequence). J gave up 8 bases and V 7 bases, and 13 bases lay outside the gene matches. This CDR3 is CASHWTGGNFGGYTF. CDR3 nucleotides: TGTGCCAGCCATTGGACAGGGGGCAACTTCGGAGGCTACACCTTC. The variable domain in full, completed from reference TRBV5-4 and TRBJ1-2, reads ETGVTQSPTHLIKTRGQQVTLRCSSQSGHNTVSWYQQALGQGPQFIFQYYREEENGRGNFPPRFSGLQFPNYSSELNVNALELDDSALYLCASHWTGGNFGGYTFGSGTRLTVV.

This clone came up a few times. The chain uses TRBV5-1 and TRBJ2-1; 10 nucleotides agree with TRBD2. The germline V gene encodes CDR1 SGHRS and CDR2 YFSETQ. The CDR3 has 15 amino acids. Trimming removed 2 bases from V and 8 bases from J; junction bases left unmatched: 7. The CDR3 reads CASSLGAGGRDEQFF. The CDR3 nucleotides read TGCGCCAGCAGCTTAGGAGCGGGGGGGCGGGATGAGCAGTTCTTC.